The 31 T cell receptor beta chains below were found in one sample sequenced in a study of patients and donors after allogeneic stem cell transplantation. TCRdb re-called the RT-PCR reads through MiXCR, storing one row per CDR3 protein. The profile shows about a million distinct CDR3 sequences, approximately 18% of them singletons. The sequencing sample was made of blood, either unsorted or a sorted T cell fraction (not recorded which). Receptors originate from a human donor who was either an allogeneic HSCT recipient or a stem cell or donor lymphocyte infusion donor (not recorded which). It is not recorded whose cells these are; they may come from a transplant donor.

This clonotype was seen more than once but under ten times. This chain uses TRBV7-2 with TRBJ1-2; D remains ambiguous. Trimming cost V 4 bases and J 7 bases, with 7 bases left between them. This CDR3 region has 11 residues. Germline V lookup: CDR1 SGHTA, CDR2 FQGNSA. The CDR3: CASSSHVGYTF. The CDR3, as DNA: TGTGCCAGCAGCTCACACGTTGGCTACACCTTC. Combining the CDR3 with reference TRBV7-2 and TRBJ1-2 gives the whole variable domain GAGVSQSPSNKVTEKGKDVELRCDPISGHTALYWYRQSLGQGLEFLIYFQGNSAPDKSGLPSDRFSAERTGGSVSTLTIQRTQQEDSAVYLCASSSHVGYTFGSGTRLTVV.

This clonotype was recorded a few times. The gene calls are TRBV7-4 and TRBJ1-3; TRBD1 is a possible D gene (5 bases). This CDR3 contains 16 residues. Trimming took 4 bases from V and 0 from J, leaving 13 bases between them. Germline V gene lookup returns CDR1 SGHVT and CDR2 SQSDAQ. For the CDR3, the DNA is TGTGCCAGCAGCTCTACGGGACGGAGCTCTGGAAACACCATATATTTT. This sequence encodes CASSSTGRSSGNTIYF.

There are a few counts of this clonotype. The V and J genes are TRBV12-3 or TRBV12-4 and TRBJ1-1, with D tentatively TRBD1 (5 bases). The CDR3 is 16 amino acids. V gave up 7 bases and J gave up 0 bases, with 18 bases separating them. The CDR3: CASIPGGGRLNTEAFF. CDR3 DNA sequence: TGTGCCAGCATCCCTGGGGGGGGAAGATTGAACACTGAAGCTTTCTTT.

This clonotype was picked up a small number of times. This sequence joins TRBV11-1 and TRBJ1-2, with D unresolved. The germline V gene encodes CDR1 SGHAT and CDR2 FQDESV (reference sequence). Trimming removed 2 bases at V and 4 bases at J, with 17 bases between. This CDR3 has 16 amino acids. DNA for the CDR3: TGTGCCAGCAGCTTATGGTCCCGAGGAAAGAGCTATGGCTACACCTTC. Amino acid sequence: CASSLWSRGKSYGYTF.

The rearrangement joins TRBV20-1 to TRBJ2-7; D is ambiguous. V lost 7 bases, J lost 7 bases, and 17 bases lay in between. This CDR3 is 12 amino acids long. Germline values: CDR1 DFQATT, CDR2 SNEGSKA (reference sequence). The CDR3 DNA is TGCAGTGTAGGCAGATCCCTAAGGGAGCAGTACTTC. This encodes CSVGRSLREQYF.

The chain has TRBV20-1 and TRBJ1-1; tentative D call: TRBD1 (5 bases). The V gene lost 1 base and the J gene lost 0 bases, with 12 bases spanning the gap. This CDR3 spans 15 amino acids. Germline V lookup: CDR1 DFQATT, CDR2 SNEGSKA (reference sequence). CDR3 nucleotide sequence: TGCAGTGCTAGAGGGGACCTATACATGAACACTGAAGCTTTCTTT. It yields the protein CSARGDLYMNTEAFF.

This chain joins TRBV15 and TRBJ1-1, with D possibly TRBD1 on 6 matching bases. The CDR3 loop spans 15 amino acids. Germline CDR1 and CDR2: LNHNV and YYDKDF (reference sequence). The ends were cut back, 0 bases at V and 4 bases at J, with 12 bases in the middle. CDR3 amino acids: CATSRDKQGGTEAFF. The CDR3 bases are TGTGCCACCAGCAGAGACAAACAGGGCGGCACTGAAGCTTTCTTT.

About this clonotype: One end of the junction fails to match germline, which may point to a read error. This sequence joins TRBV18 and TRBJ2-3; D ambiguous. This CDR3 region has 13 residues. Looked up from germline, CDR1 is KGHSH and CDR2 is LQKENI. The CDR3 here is CASSPGVTDTQYF. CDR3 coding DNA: TGCGCCAGCAGCCCCGGAGTCACAGATACGCAGTATTTT.

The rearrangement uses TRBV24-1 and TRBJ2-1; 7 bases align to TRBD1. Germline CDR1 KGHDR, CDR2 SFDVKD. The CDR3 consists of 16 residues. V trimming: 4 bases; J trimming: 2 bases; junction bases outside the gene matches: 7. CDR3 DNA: TGTGCCACCAGTGACCCGGGACAGATCCCCTACAATGAGCAGTTCTTC. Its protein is CATSDPGQIPYNEQFF.

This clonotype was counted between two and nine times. The CDR3 DNA follows: TGTGCCAGCAGGAGGCAGGGGGAGAACACTGAAGCTTTCTTT. Protein: CASRRQGENTEAFF. V usage is TRBV6-1 and J usage is TRBJ1-1, with TRBD1 identical over 7 bases. The CDR3 length is 14 residues. Germline trimming cut 6 bases from V and 1 base from J; bases unmatched to any gene: 5. Germline CDR1 and CDR2: MNHNS and SASEGT.

The CDR3 is CASTLGLNGYEQYF. The CDR3 DNA reads TGTGCCAGCACCCTAGGGCTAAACGGCTACGAGCAGTACTTC. The genes are TRBV3-1 and TRBJ2-7; D remains unclear. Germline V CDR1 and CDR2: LGHDT, YNNKEL (reference sequence). Trimming removed 7 bases at V and 3 bases at J, with 16 bases between. The CDR3 is 14 amino acids.

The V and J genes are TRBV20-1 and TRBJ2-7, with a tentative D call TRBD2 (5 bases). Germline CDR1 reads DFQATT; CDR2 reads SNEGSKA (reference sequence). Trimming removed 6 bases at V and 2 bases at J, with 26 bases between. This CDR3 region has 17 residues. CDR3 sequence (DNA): TGCAGTGCCCTGACGCGCGGAGGCATAGAGGTGACCTACGAGCAGTACTTC. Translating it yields CSALTRGGIEVTYEQYF.

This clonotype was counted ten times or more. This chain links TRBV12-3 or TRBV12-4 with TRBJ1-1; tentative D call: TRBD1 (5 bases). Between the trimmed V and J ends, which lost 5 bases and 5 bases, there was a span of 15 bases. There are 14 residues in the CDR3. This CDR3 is CASSPFGGETEAFF. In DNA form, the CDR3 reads TGTGCCAGCAGTCCGTTTGGGGGGGAGACTGAAGCTTTCTTT.

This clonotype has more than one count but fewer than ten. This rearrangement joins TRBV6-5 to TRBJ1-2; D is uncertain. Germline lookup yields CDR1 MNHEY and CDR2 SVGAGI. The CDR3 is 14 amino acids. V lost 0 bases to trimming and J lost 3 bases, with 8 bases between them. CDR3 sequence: CASSYSGEDYGYTF. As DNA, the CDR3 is TGTGCCAGCAGTTACTCCGGGGAAGACTATGGCTACACCTTC.

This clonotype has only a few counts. The CDR3 reads CASSYQTTGSYGYTF. The CDR3 DNA is TGTGCCAGCAGTTACCAAACGACAGGCTCCTATGGCTACACCTTC. The rearrangement uses TRBV6-5 and TRBJ1-2, with D possibly being TRBD1 (6 bases). V dropped 2 bases and J dropped 4 bases, with 14 bases sitting between them. CDR3 length equals 15 residues. Germline CDR1 and CDR2: MNHEY and SVGAGI.

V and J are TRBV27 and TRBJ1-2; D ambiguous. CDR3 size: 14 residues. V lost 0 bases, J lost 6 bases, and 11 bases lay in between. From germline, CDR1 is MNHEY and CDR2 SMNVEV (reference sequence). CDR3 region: CASSLSDPFDGYTF. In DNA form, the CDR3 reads TGTGCCAGCAGTTTATCTGATCCCTTCGATGGCTACACCTTC.

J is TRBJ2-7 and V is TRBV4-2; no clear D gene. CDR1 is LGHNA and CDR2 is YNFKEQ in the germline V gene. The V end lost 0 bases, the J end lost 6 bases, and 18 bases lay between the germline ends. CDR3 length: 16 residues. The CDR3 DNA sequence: TGTGCCAGCAGCCAAGATACGAGCGCCAGGCTGGCCGAGCAGTACTTC. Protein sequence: CASSQDTSARLAEQYF.

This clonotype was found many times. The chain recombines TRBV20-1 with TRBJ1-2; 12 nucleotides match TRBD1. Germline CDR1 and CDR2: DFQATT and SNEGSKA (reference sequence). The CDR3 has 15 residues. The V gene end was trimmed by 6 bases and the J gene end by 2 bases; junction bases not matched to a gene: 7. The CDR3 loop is CSAGTGGAYNYGYTF. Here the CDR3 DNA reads TGCAGTGCCGGGACAGGGGGCGCATACAACTATGGCTACACCTTC.

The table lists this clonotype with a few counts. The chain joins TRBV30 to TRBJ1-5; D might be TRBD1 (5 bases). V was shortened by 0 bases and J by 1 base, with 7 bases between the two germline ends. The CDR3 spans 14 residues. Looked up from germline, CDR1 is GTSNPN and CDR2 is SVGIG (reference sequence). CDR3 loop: CAWSVPGSNQPQHF. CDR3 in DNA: TGTGCCTGGAGTGTACCAGGGAGCAATCAGCCCCAGCATTTT. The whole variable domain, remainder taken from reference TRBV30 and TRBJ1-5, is SQTIHQWPATLVQPVGSPLSLECTVEGTSNPNLYWYRQAAGRGLQLLFYSVGIGQISSEVPQNLSASRPQDRQFILSSKKLLLSDSGFYLCAWSVPGSNQPQHFGDGTRLSIL.

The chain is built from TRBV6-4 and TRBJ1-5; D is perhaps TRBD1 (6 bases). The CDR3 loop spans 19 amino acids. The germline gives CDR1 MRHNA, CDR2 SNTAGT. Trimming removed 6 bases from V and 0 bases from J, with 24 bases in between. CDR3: CASRDRFVRRVYSNQPQHF. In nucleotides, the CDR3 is TGTGCCAGCAGAGACAGGTTTGTAAGAAGAGTGTATAGCAATCAGCCCCAGCATTTT.

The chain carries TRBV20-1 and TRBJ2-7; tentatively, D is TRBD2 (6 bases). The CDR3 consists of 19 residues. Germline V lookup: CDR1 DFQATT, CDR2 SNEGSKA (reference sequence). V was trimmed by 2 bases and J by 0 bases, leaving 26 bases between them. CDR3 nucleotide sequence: TGCAGTGCTAGAAGTGATGGGATGGAGGGGTCCACGAGCTCCTACGAGCAGTACTTC. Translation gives CSARSDGMEGSTSSYEQYF.

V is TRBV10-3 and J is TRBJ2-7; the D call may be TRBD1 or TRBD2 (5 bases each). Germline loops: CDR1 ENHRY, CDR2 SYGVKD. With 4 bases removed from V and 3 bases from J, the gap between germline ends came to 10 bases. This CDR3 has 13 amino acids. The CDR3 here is CAISAGPYYEQYF. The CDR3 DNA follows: TGTGCCATCAGTGCGGGACCTTACTACGAGCAGTACTTC.

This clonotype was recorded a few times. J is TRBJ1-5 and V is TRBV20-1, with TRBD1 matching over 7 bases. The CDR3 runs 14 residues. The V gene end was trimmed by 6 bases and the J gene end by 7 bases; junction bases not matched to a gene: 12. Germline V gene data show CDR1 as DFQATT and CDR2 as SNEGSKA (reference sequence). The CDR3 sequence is CSAFDRAVGQPQHF. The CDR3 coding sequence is TGCAGTGCCTTCGACAGGGCGGTTGGGCAGCCCCAGCATTTT.

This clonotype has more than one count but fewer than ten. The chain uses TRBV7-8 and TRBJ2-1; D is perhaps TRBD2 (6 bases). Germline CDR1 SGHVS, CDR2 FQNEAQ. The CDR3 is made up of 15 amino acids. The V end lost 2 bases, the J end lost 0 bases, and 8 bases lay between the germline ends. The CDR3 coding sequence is TGTGCCAGCAGCTTATTAGCGGCCTCCTACAATGAGCAGTTCTTC. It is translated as CASSLLAASYNEQFF. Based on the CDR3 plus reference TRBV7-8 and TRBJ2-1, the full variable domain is GAGVSQSPRYKVAKRGQDVALRCDPISGHVSLFWYQQALGQGPEFLTYFQNEAQLDKSGLPSDRFFAERPEGSVSTLKIQRTQQEDSAVYLCASSLLAASYNEQFFGPGTRLTVL.

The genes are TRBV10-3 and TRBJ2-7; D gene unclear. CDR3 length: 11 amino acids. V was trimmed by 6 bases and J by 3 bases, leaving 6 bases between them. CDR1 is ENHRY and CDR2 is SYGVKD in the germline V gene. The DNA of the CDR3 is TGTGCCATCAGGGACGGCTACGAGCAGTACTTC. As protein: CAIRDGYEQYF.

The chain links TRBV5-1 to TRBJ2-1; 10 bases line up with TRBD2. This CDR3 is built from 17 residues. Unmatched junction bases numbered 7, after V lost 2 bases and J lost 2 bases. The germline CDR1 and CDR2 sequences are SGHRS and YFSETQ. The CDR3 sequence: CASSFYELAGAYNEQFF. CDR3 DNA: TGCGCCAGCAGCTTTTATGAGCTAGCGGGAGCCTACAATGAGCAGTTCTTC.

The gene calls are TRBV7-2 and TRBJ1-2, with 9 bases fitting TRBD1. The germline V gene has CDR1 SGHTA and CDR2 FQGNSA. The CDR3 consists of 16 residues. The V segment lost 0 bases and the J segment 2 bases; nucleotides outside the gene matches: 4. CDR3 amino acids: CASSLARDRANYGYTF. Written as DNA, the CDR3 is TGTGCCAGCAGCTTAGCAAGGGACAGGGCAAACTATGGCTACACCTTC.

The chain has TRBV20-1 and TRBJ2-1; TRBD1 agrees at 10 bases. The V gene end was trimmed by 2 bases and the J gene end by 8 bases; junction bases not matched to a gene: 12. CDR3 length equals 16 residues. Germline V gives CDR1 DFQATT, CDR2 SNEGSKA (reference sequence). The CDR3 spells CSARSIRQGARHEQFF. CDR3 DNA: TGCAGTGCTAGATCTATTCGACAGGGGGCACGCCATGAGCAGTTCTTC.

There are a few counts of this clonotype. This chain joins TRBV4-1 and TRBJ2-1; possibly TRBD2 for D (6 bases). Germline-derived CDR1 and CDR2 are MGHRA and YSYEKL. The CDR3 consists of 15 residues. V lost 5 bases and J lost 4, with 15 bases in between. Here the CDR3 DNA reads TGCGCCAGCAGCTCCCGACTAGGGGTTTACAATGAGCAGTTCTTC. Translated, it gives CASSSRLGVYNEQFF.

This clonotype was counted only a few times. CDR3 in amino acids: CASSLRAAEKLFF. The CDR3 nucleotides read TGTGCCAGCAGTTTACGGGCAGCTGAAAAACTGTTTTTT. The rearrangement joins TRBV27 to TRBJ1-4; D is undetermined. The germline gives CDR1 MNHEY, CDR2 SMNVEV (reference sequence). This CDR3 has 13 amino acids. The germline V and J ends were trimmed by 2 bases and 7 bases, with 8 bases remaining between them. Looking up the rest from reference TRBV27 and TRBJ1-4 gives the full variable domain: EAQVTQNPRYLITVTGKKLTVTCSQNMNHEYMSWYRQDPGLGLRQIYYSMNVEVTDKGDVPEGYKVSRKEKRNFPLILESPSPNQTSLYFCASSLRAAEKLFFGSGTQLSVL.

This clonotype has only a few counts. This CDR3 is CASSLVATSNTEAFF. CDR3 coding DNA: TGTGCCAGCAGCTTGGTGGCCACCTCGAACACTGAAGCTTTCTTT. The chain combines TRBV5-6 with TRBJ1-1, with no clear D. This CDR3 comprises 15 residues. Deletions cut 0 bases from V and 1 base from J, with 10 bases between. Looked up from germline, CDR1 is SGHDT and CDR2 is YYEEEE.